These T cell receptor beta chains were read from a single sample in a study of blood T cell repertoires in COVID-19. Clones were read by immunoSEQ multiplex PCR, and TCRdb kept only the in-frame ones, dropping some. The profile shows some 120,000 clones, approximately 86% of them singletons. Sequenced: peripheral blood. Receptors were obtained from a woman between 50 and 59 years old who had recovered from COVID-19. CDR3s include the opening cysteine and the closing phenylalanine or tryptophan. A D gene is named only where the DNA matches it firmly. Where a row states a size, it is once, few, many or the class of an expanded clone; other rows omit it.

V	J	size	D	CDR3	DNA
TRBV7-9	TRBJ1-4	-	TRBD1	CASSLFSFSGQADEEKLFF	TGTGCCAGCAGCTTATTTTCATTTTCCGGACAGGCTGATGAAGAAAAACTGTTTTTT
TRBV7-2	TRBJ2-2	-	TRBD2	CASSLASGGLTNTGELFF	TGTGCCAGCAGCTTAGCTAGCGGGGGGCTAACGAACACCGGGGAGCTGTTTTTT
TRBV6-6	TRBJ2-2	-	-	CASSREQGGGTGELFF	TGTGCCAGCAGTCGAGAGCAGGGAGGTGGAACCGGGGAGCTGTTTTTT
TRBV29-1	TRBJ1-2	-	-	CSADGPGGYTF	TGCAGCGCTGATGGTCCCGGGGGCTACACCTTC
TRBV5-4	TRBJ2-5	-	-	CATRGTIETQYF	TGTGCCACCCGCGGGACGATAGAGACCCAGTACTTC
TRBV14	TRBJ2-7	-	-	CASSQQGGHYEQYF	TGTGCCAGCAGCCAGCAGGGGGGACACTACGAGCAGTACTTC
TRBV11-2	TRBJ2-1	-	TRBD2	CASSSTLAGGPRGNEQFF	TGTGCCAGCAGCTCGACGCTAGCGGGAGGGCCGCGGGGCAATGAGCAGTTCTTC
TRBV6-5	TRBJ2-3	-	TRBD1	CASSYRGRSFTDTQYF	TGTGCCAGCAGTTACAGGGGGCGGTCTTTCACAGATACGCAGTATTTT
TRBV27	TRBJ2-6	once	-	CASRPQGIPSGANVLTF	TGTGCCAGCAGGCCCCAGGGAATCCCCTCTGGGGCCAACGTCCTGACTTTC
TRBV15	TRBJ1-6	-	-	CATSRQGGDSPLHF	TGTGCCACCAGCAGACAGGGCGGTGATTCACCCCTCCACTTT
TRBV7-6	TRBJ2-1	once	TRBD2	CASSLVGLAGLYNEQFF	TGTGCCAGCAGCTTAGTGGGACTAGCGGGCCTATACAATGAGCAGTTCTTC
TRBV4-2	TRBJ1-4	few	-	CASSQGHVGEKLFF	TGTGCCAGCAGCCAAGGACATGTTGGCGAAAAACTGTTTTTT
TRBV20-1	TRBJ1-6	-	TRBD1	CSASEGTGVNSPLHF	TGCAGTGCTAGTGAGGGGACAGGGGTTAATTCACCCCTCCACTTT
TRBV19	TRBJ2-7	once	TRBD1	CATRTGGTYEQYF	TGTGCCACCCGGACAGGGGGAACCTACGAGCAGTACTTC
TRBV11-2	TRBJ1-5	-	-	CASSLQGANQPQHF	TGTGCCAGCAGCCTACAGGGAGCAAATCAGCCCCAGCATTTT
TRBV7-9	TRBJ1-2	-	-	CASSLPGYGYTF	TGTGCCAGCAGCTTACCAGGGTATGGCTACACCTTC
TRBV6-6	TRBJ2-1	few	TRBD2	CASSYLAGYNEQFF	TGTGCCAGCAGTTACCTAGCGGGGTACAATGAGCAGTTCTTC
TRBV11-3	TRBJ1-1	-	-	CASSLGVRTEAFF	TGTGCCAGCAGCTTAGGGGTGAGGACTGAAGCTTTCTTT
TRBV15	TRBJ2-5	-	-	CATSRDFGGGETQYF	TGTGCCACCAGCAGAGATTTCGGCGGAGGGGAGACCCAGTACTTC
TRBV7-8	TRBJ2-7	once	TRBD2	CASRVHAGVNYEQYF	TGTGCCAGCAGGGTCCACGCGGGAGTTAACTACGAGCAGTACTTC
TRBV7-9	TRBJ2-7	-	TRBD1	CASSLMTGSSYEQYF	TGTGCCAGCAGCTTAATGACAGGGAGCTCCTACGAGCAGTACTTC
TRBV4-1	TRBJ2-1	-	TRBD2	CASSRTLTSGRASLSYNEQFF	TGCGCCAGCAGCCGCACACTGACTAGCGGGAGGGCCAGTCTGTCCTACAATGAGCAGTTCTTC
TRBV10-3	TRBJ2-7	-	TRBD1	CAISGTGTYEQYF	TGTGCCATCAGCGGGACAGGGACCTACGAGCAGTACTTC
TRBV14	TRBJ2-3	once	TRBD1	CASSQNRGTDTQYF	TGTGCCAGCAGCCAAAACAGGGGAACAGATACGCAGTATTTT
TRBV5-1	TRBJ2-1	-	TRBD2	CASSSTSGNNEQFF	TGCGCCAGCAGCTCAACTAGCGGAAACAATGAGCAGTTCTTC
TRBV7-9	TRBJ1-1	-	TRBD1	CASSLFQGETEAFF	TGTGCCAGCAGCTTATTTCAGGGGGAGACTGAAGCTTTCTTT
TRBV4-2	TRBJ2-3	once	TRBD2	CASRRLAGGTDTQYF	TGTGCCAGCAGGAGACTAGCGGGGGGTACAGATACGCAGTATTTT
TRBV6-2/TRBV6-3	TRBJ1-1	-	-	CASSPVQRNTEAFF	TGTGCCAGCAGTCCGGTTCAACGGAACACTGAAGCTTTCTTT
TRBV6-1	TRBJ1-1	-	-	CASSESGSPSAFF	TGTGCCAGCAGTGAAAGCGGTTCACCTTCGGCTTTCTTT